Shown below are 10 T cell receptor beta chains from a single sample sequenced in a study of blood T cell repertoires in COVID-19. Sequencing used immunoSEQ multiplex PCR; TCRdb keeps in-frame clones, though not all of them. The sample lists over 200,000 clones, approximately 90% occurring once. The sample taken for sequencing was PBMCs or T cells enriched from blood (not recorded which). These TCRs come from a man aged 35 to 55 who had recovered from COVID-19.

V is TRBV27 and J is TRBJ2-3, with TRBD1 as a possible D gene (6 bases). Germline CDR1 reads MNHEY; CDR2 reads SMNVEV (reference sequence). The CDR3 is 15 residues long. The V gene lost 5 bases and the J gene lost 8 bases, with 20 bases spanning the gap. In DNA form, the CDR3 reads TGTGCCAGCAGTGTAGACAGGTCGGGGTCAGGTACGCAGTATTTT. Residues: CASSVDRSGSGTQYF.

V is TRBV28 and J is TRBJ1-1, with D perhaps matching TRBD1 (6 bases). V was cut by 5 bases and J by 3 bases, with 13 bases left in between. This CDR3 spans 14 amino acids. Germline assignment: CDR1 MDHEN and CDR2 SYDVKM. The CDR3 DNA reads as TGTGCCAGCAGTGCCCCAGGGGCTCACACTGAAGCTTTCTTT. Its translation is CASSAPGAHTEAFF.

The chain recombines TRBV7-2 with TRBJ2-1; weak D call: TRBD2 (7 bases). The ends were cut back, 5 bases at V and 4 bases at J, with 12 bases in the middle. Germline values: CDR1 SGHTA, CDR2 FQGNSA. The CDR3 consists of 14 residues. In DNA form, the CDR3 reads TGTGCCAGCAGCCCGGGGGGCTGGTACAATGAGCAGTTCTTC. Protein sequence: CASSPGGWYNEQFF.

The chain employs TRBV4-1 and TRBJ2-7; TRBD2 agrees at 10 bases. The CDR3 has 18 amino acids. CDR1 MGHRA and CDR2 YSYEKL come from the germline V gene. V shed 4 bases and J 3 bases; nucleotides not matched to a gene: 15. The CDR3 sequence is CASSPQGGSGGTNYEQYF. The CDR3 DNA sequence: TGCGCCAGCAGCCCCCAGGGGGGTAGCGGGGGGACTAACTACGAGCAGTACTTC.

The CDR3 sequence: CASSPGEGQGGYGYTF. As DNA, the CDR3 is TGTGCCAGCAGCCCAGGGGAGGGACAGGGAGGCTATGGCTACACCTTC. This sequence joins TRBV9 and TRBJ1-2, with 9 positions matching TRBD1. The V gene end was trimmed by 4 bases and the J gene end by 4 bases; junction bases not matched to a gene: 11. The germline gives CDR1 SGDLS, CDR2 YYNGEE. The CDR3 is 16 residues long.

V gene TRBV7-2 combines with J gene TRBJ1-5, with TRBD1 as a possible D gene (5 bases). V lost 4 bases and J lost 2, with 12 bases in between. The CDR3 runs 15 residues. Germline lookup yields CDR1 SGHTA and CDR2 FQGNSA. In nucleotides, the CDR3 is TGTGCCAGCAGCTCCCGGCTAGGGGGCAATCAGCCCCAGCATTTT. Its translation: CASSSRLGGNQPQHF.

J is TRBJ2-2 and V is TRBV30, with D perhaps matching TRBD1 (6 bases). CDR3 length: 14 residues. Germline V gives CDR1 GTSNPN, CDR2 SVGIG (reference sequence). Trimming removed 0 bases at V and 6 bases at J, with 11 bases between. CDR3 amino acids: CAWSVRPGAGELFF. The DNA for the CDR3 is TGTGCCTGGAGTGTACGACCAGGGGCCGGGGAGCTGTTTTTT.

In this sample, this clone turned up a few times. This sequence joins TRBV5-8 and TRBJ1-2; D possibly corresponds to TRBD1 (5 bases). Germline V gives CDR1 SGHTS, CDR2 YDEGEE. The CDR3 has 14 amino acids. V was clipped by 5 bases and J by 4 bases, with 15 bases between them. CDR3 DNA sequence: TGTGCCAGCAGAATGGCAGGGAGGGCCTATGGCTACACCTTC. This gives the protein CASRMAGRAYGYTF.

This sequence joins TRBV5-4 and TRBJ1-4; unclear D gene. V dropped 0 bases and J dropped 7 bases, with 10 bases sitting between them. The CDR3 consists of 14 residues. Germline CDR1 and CDR2: SGHNT and YYREEE (reference sequence). The DNA for the CDR3 is TGTGCCAGCAGCTTGGACGGGGATGGTGAAAAACTGTTTTTT. Its protein product is CASSLDGDGEKLFF. The full variable domain, with the rest looked up from reference TRBV5-4 and TRBJ1-4, is ETGVTQSPTHLIKTRGQQVTLRCSSQSGHNTVSWYQQALGQGPQFIFQYYREEENGRGNFPPRFSGLQFPNYSSELNVNALELDDSALYLCASSLDGDGEKLFFGSGTQLSVL.

The CDR3 DNA sequence: TGCGCCAGCAGCCCCCTAGCGGGGCCCGACAATGAGCAGTTCTTC. Protein product: CASSPLAGPDNEQFF. V is TRBV5-1 and J is TRBJ2-1, with 9 bases matching TRBD2. The CDR3 sequence is 15 residues long. Germline trimming cut 4 bases from V and 5 bases from J; bases unmatched to any gene: 7. Per germline, CDR1 SGHRS and CDR2 YFSETQ.